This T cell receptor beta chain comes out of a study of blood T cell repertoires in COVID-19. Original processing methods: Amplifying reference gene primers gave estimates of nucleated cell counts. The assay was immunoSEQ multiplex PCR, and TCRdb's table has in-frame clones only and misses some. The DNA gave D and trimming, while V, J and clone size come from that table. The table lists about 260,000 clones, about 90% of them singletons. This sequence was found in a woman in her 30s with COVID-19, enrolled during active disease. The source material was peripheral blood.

The CDR3 DNA follows: TGTGCCAGCAGGGGACAGGGACCAAACACCATATATTTT. Translated, it gives CASRGQGPNTIYF. The chain combines TRBV6-5 with TRBJ1-3; 9 nucleotides agree with TRBD1. The trim removed 6 bases at V and 6 bases at J, leaving 3 bases unmatched. CDR3 length: 13 residues. Germline CDR1 reads MNHEY; CDR2 reads SVGAGI.